The entry that follows covers one T cell receptor beta chain sequence. Adult donors, all healthy and HIV-negative, had no recent acute infections or vaccinations. This sample was included in a study of shared clonotypes between healthy human individuals. Measured with immunoSEQ multiplex PCR; TCRdb has only the in-frame clones, and not every one. This sample has hundreds of thousands of clones, with roughly four fifths found just once. The CDR3 is 14 amino acids. Germline V gives CDR1 ENHRY, CDR2 SYGVKD. The ends lost 2 bases at V and 1 base at J; junction bases unmatched: 1. The sample was PBMCs. This chain joins TRBV10-3 and TRBJ1-2; TRBD1 aligns across 7 bases. This TCR came from a woman aged 40 to 50 in good health. Some clones in this sample may be carry-over from other donors' samples. Written as DNA, the CDR3 is TGTGCCATCAGTGAGGGGACAGTTAACTATGGCTACACCTTC. It is translated as CAISEGTVNYGYTF.